This record covers a single TCR beta chain. Indicated treatment: over 15 received Ad26.COV2.S at low or high dose, single or two shots; five or six received placebo; per-sample allocation not given. Collection of samples fell on day 63 after the first vaccine or placebo injection. TCRdb keeps only in-frame clones here, not all; method: immunoSEQ multiplex PCR. The data show 290,000 or so clones, 87% seen once. The sample originates from a study of Ad26.COV2.S vaccination and SARS-CoV-2 variants. This material consisted of peripheral blood, taken in a trial of Ad26.COV2.S vaccine versus placebo. This clonotype was sampled from a person between 18 and 60 years old who received the Ad26.COV2.S COVID-19 vaccine or a placebo.

CDR3: CASSYSGQEDSPLHF. The CDR3 region has the DNA TGTGCCAGCAGTTACTCAGGACAGGAAGATTCACCCCTCCACTTT. The chain employs TRBV6-5 and TRBJ1-6, with 7 bases aligning to TRBD1. CDR1 is MNHEY, CDR2 SVGAGI, per germline. The CDR3 spans 15 residues. Trimming cost V 0 bases and J 8 bases; bases outside gene matches: 4.